The 26 T cell receptor beta chains listed next were all sequenced from one sample in a study of blood T cell repertoires in COVID-19. The data were produced by immunoSEQ multiplex PCR, yet TCRdb's version contains in-frame clones alone and is incomplete. The data hold roughly 250,000 clones, with about 89% observed a single time. The sample taken for sequencing was PBMCs or T cells enriched from blood (not recorded which). The receptor source for this set is a man in his forties who had recovered from COVID-19.

The DNA for the CDR3 is TGTGCCAGCAGCTTGGGACTAGCGGTTATGGATGAGCAGTTCTTC. Encoded protein: CASSLGLAVMDEQFF. The chain is built from TRBV5-6 and TRBJ2-1; 9 bases align to TRBD2. The V gene's germline CDR1 is SGHDT and CDR2 YYEEEE. J was trimmed by 8 bases and V by 0 bases; bases with no gene match: 6. The CDR3 loop spans 15 amino acids.

This chain joins TRBV27 and TRBJ2-7, with TRBD1 matching over 7 bases. This CDR3 spans 13 amino acids. Looked up from germline, CDR1 is MNHEY and CDR2 is SMNVEV (reference sequence). J gave up 5 bases and V 0 bases, and 1 base lay outside the gene matches. The CDR3 nucleotides read TGTGCCAGCAGTTTATCAGGGGGCAACGAGCAGTACTTC. Its protein is CASSLSGGNEQYF.

The rearrangement links TRBV7-9 to TRBJ1-5; D is possibly TRBD1 (5 bases). Germline assignment: CDR1 SEHNR and CDR2 FQNEAQ (reference sequence). The CDR3 has 17 residues. Trimming took off 0 bases at V and 0 bases at J, with 12 bases between the two ends. The CDR3 protein is CASSLAGGPYSNQPQHF. For the CDR3, the DNA is TGTGCCAGCAGCTTAGCGGGGGGACCATATAGCAATCAGCCCCAGCATTTT.

J is TRBJ1-5 and V is TRBV7-2; maybe TRBD1 (5 bases). This CDR3 has 15 residues. In germline, CDR1 is SGHTA, CDR2 FQGNSA. V was cut by 2 bases and J by 4 bases, with 12 bases left in between. The DNA for the CDR3 is TGTGCCAGCAGCTTACGACAGAGCGATAATCAGCCCCAGCATTTT. Translating gives CASSLRQSDNQPQHF. Full variable domain (rest looked up from reference TRBV7-2 and TRBJ1-5): GAGVSQSPSNKVTEKGKDVELRCDPISGHTALYWYRQSLGQGLEFLIYFQGNSAPDKSGLPSDRFSAERTGGSVSTLTIQRTQQEDSAVYLCASSLRQSDNQPQHFGDGTRLSIL.

The rearrangement links TRBV7-2 to TRBJ1-5; 7 bases are shared with TRBD1. Per the germline V gene, CDR1 is SGHTA and CDR2 is FQGNSA. V shed 5 bases, J shed 9 bases, and the junction held 7 bases outside the gene matches. CDR3 length: 13 amino acids. For the CDR3, the DNA is TGTGCCAGCAGCACAGGGGCCGCGTTGCCCCAGCATTTT. Residues: CASSTGAALPQHF.

V usage is TRBV18 and J usage is TRBJ2-7; 10 bases match TRBD1. The CDR3 consists of 16 residues. V dropped 4 bases and J dropped 2; count of bases not matched to a gene: 8. Germline CDR1 and CDR2: KGHSH and LQKENI. The CDR3 sequence: CASSLVGTGEAYEQYF. The DNA of the CDR3 is TGTGCCAGCTCACTTGTCGGGACAGGGGAGGCCTACGAGCAGTACTTC. The variable domain in full, with the rest retrieved from reference TRBV18 and TRBJ2-7, is NAGVMQNPRHLVRRRGQEARLRCSPMKGHSHVYWYRQLPEEGLKFMVYLQKENIIDESGMPKERFSAEFPKEGPSILRIQQVVRGDSAAYFCASSLVGTGEAYEQYFGPGTRLTVT.

This clone was seen only once. The V gene is TRBV7-2, the J gene TRBJ1-2, with TRBD1 identical over 8 bases. CDR1 SGHTA and CDR2 FQGNSA come from the germline V gene. The CDR3 is 15 residues long. V was pared by 3 bases and J by 0 bases, with 3 bases of the junction left unmatched. CDR3 in amino acids: CASSFMTGANYGYTF. CDR3 nucleotides: TGTGCCAGCAGCTTTATGACAGGGGCTAACTATGGCTACACCTTC.

The chain joins TRBV3-1 (or the pseudogene TRBV3-2) to TRBJ2-7; TRBD2 matches at 7 bases. Germline values: CDR1 LGHDT, CDR2 YNNKEL (reference sequence). J lost 3 bases, V lost 4 bases, and 12 bases had no gene match. This CDR3 has 16 residues. This CDR3 reads CASSRRGGLAVYEQYF. CDR3 sequence (DNA): TGTGCCAGCAGCCGAAGGGGAGGGCTAGCGGTCTACGAGCAGTACTTC.

This clone was recorded a few times. This chain connects TRBV28 to TRBJ2-1; a weak D match, TRBD1 (5 bases). Germline lookup yields CDR1 MDHEN and CDR2 SYDVKM. This CDR3 spans 14 amino acids. The V gene lost 6 bases and the J gene lost 3 bases, with 12 bases spanning the gap. The DNA of the CDR3 is TGTGCCAGCAGCCCAATGACAGACTACAATGAGCAGTTCTTC. This translates into CASSPMTDYNEQFF.

To note about this clone: Other DNA sequences within the sample encode an identical CDR3. The chain combines TRBV4-3 with TRBJ2-3; D perhaps matches TRBD2 (6 bases). Trimming took 1 base from V and 3 from J, leaving 11 bases between them. The CDR3 sequence is 15 residues long. Germline-derived CDR1 and CDR2 are LGHNA and YSLEER. CDR3: CASSQGGTSTDTQYF. DNA for the CDR3: TGCGCCAGCAGCCAAGGAGGGACTTCTACAGATACGCAGTATTTT.

This clone is a singleton in its sample. A much larger clone differs by one base, so this may be a read error. The chain links TRBV19 to TRBJ1-1, with D maybe TRBD1 (6 bases). This CDR3 is built from 13 residues. Germline loops: CDR1 LNHDA, CDR2 SQIVND (reference sequence). Trimming took 9 bases from V and 1 from J, leaving 12 bases between them. The CDR3 DNA reads as TGTGCCAGCAGCCTACAGGGGAACACTGAAGCTTTCTTT. Translation gives CASSLQGNTEAFF.

The chain carries TRBV5-6 and TRBJ1-6; 9 bases align to TRBD1. Germline CDR1 and CDR2: SGHDT and YYEEEE. V trimming: 4 bases; J trimming: 7 bases; junction bases outside the gene matches: 12. This CDR3 region has 17 residues. The CDR3 is CASSGGQGSWGNSPLHF. The CDR3 region has the DNA TGTGCCAGCAGCGGCGGACAGGGGAGTTGGGGAAATTCACCCCTCCACTTT. The full variable domain, rest sourced from reference TRBV5-6 and TRBJ1-6, is DAGVTQSPTHLIKTRGQQVTLRCSPKSGHDTVSWYQQALGQGPQFIFQYYEEEERQRGNFPDRFSGHQFPNYSSELNVNALLLGDSALYLCASSGGQGSWGNSPLHFGNGTRLTVT.

The chain carries TRBV11-2 and TRBJ1-1, with TRBD1 identical over 7 bases. The V segment lost 6 bases and the J segment 1 base; nucleotides outside the gene matches: 11. The CDR3 extends over 16 amino acids. Germline CDR1 and CDR2: SGHAT and FQNNGV. CDR3 sequence: CASRGQVRLGNTEAFF. DNA of the CDR3: TGTGCCAGCAGAGGACAGGTTCGTCTAGGGAACACTGAAGCTTTCTTT.

The J gene is TRBJ2-7, the V gene TRBV12-5, with D unclear. The V and J ends lost 0 bases and 0 bases respectively, with 3 bases between them. There are 13 residues in the CDR3. Germline CDR1 and CDR2: LGHNT and FRNRAP. The CDR3 sequence: CASGLVSSYEQYF. The CDR3 bases are TGTGCTAGTGGTTTGGTGAGCTCCTACGAGCAGTACTTC.

The V gene is TRBV7-2, the J gene TRBJ2-1; TRBD2 aligns across 7 bases. The CDR3 loop spans 15 amino acids. Per germline, CDR1 SGHTA and CDR2 FQGNSA. V gave up 5 bases and J gave up 9 bases; unmatched junction bases: 13. This CDR3 is CASSLPGGRISEQFF. The CDR3 region has the DNA TGTGCCAGCAGCCTACCGGGGGGTAGGATTAGTGAGCAGTTCTTC.

The V call is TRBV18, the J call TRBJ2-7; the match to TRBD1 covers 9 bases. In germline, CDR1 is KGHSH, CDR2 LQKENI. The CDR3 spans 14 residues. V trimming: 5 bases; J trimming: 1 base; junction bases outside the gene matches: 3. In DNA, the CDR3 is TGTGCCAGCTCAGCCGGGACAGGGTCCTACGAGCAGTACTTC. It yields the protein CASSAGTGSYEQYF.

The V and J genes are TRBV29-1 and TRBJ1-5; D not resolved. Germline V gene lookup returns CDR1 SQVTM and CDR2 ANQGSEA. V lost 4 bases, J lost 0 bases, and 7 bases lay in between. The CDR3 loop spans 13 amino acids. The CDR3 DNA sequence: TGCAGCGTTGCGGGGAATAGCAATCAGCCCCAGCATTTT. Its translation is CSVAGNSNQPQHF.

The V call is TRBV7-2, the J call TRBJ2-1, with a tentative D call TRBD1 (5 bases). The CDR3 has 14 residues. Trimming took off 3 bases at V and 6 bases at J, with 12 bases between the two ends. Germline lookup yields CDR1 SGHTA and CDR2 FQGNSA. Written as DNA, the CDR3 is TGTGCCAGCAGCTTTCGGAACAGGCTCAATGAGCAGTTCTTC. Protein: CASSFRNRLNEQFF.

The V call is TRBV29-1, the J call TRBJ1-4; 7 bases agree with TRBD1. CDR1 and CDR2 from the germline V gene are SQVTM and ANQGSEA. V shed 5 bases, J shed 8 bases, and the junction held 5 bases outside the gene matches. The CDR3 extends over 12 amino acids. CDR3 coding DNA: TGCAGCGTTCGGACAGGAAAAGAAAAACTGTTTTTT. Amino acid sequence: CSVRTGKEKLFF.

CDR3 nucleotides: TGTGCCAGCAGTTCACAACAGGGTGGTTCACCCCTCCACTTT. The encoded protein is CASSSQQGGSPLHF. The rearrangement joins TRBV7-9 to TRBJ1-6; possibly TRBD1 for D (6 bases). The length of the CDR3 is 14 residues. CDR1 and CDR2 (germline): SEHNR, FQNEAQ (reference sequence). V was clipped by 6 bases and J by 9 bases, with 15 bases between them.

This rearrangement joins TRBV6-5 to TRBJ1-5; 8 bases are a match to TRBD1. J gave up 1 base and V 6 bases, and 5 bases lay outside the gene matches. The CDR3 is 15 amino acids. Looked up from germline, CDR1 is MNHEY and CDR2 is SVGAGI. The CDR3 loop reads CASRHQGASNQPQHF. CDR3 DNA sequence: TGTGCCAGCAGACATCAGGGGGCGAGCAATCAGCCCCAGCATTTT.

This clone was counted a single time. This sequence joins TRBV4-2 and TRBJ1-3; D may be TRBD1 (5 bases). V lost 0 bases to trimming and J lost 0 bases, with 12 bases between them. Germline V gene sequence: CDR1 LGHNA, CDR2 YNFKEQ. The length of the CDR3 is 17 residues. CDR3 residues: CASSQDVGGSSGNTIYF. Written as DNA, the CDR3 is TGTGCCAGCAGCCAAGACGTCGGGGGGAGCTCTGGAAACACCATATATTTT.

The chain has TRBV18 and TRBJ1-1; a weak D match, TRBD1 (5 bases). Germline CDR1 reads KGHSH; CDR2 reads LQKENI. The V end was cut by 3 bases, the J end by 4 bases, with 12 bases between. The CDR3 has 14 amino acids. CDR3 in DNA: TGTGCCAGCTCACCGGAATACGACAGCACTGAAGCTTTCTTT. Its translation is CASSPEYDSTEAFF.

The genes are TRBV27 and TRBJ2-3, with 7 bases identical to TRBD2. Trimming at V came to 2 bases and at J to 3 bases, leaving 8 bases not matched to a gene. Germline values: CDR1 MNHEY, CDR2 SMNVEV (reference sequence). The CDR3 loop spans 16 amino acids. CDR3 in DNA: TGTGCCAGCAGTTTAGACCCCAGCGGGGAGACAGATACGCAGTATTTT. Translation: CASSLDPSGETDTQYF.

The chain recombines TRBV4-2 with TRBJ1-2, with unresolved D. CDR1 and CDR2 (germline): LGHNA, YNFKEQ. The ends were cut back, 8 bases at V and 0 bases at J, with 25 bases in the middle. The CDR3 consists of 18 residues. CDR3 residues: CASHFIGGRSSANYGYTF. In DNA form, the CDR3 reads TGTGCCAGCCATTTCATTGGCGGCCGGAGTTCGGCTAACTATGGCTACACCTTC.

This chain links TRBV28 with TRBJ2-1; 9 bases are a match to TRBD2. In germline, CDR1 is MDHEN, CDR2 SYDVKM. The CDR3 totals 15 residues. J was trimmed by 5 bases and V by 2 bases; bases with no gene match: 4. The CDR3 is CASSLVGLADNEQFF. The CDR3 DNA reads TGTGCCAGCAGTTTAGTGGGACTAGCAGACAATGAGCAGTTCTTC. Full variable domain (rest looked up from reference TRBV28 and TRBJ2-1): DVKVTQSSRYLVKRTGEKVFLECVQDMDHENMFWYRQDPGLGLRLIYFSYDVKMKEKGDIPEGYSVSREKKERFSLILESASTNQTSMYLCASSLVGLADNEQFFGPGTRLTVL.